Listed here are 10 T cell receptor beta chains from one sample, sequenced in a study of cytomegalovirus exposure and HLA in healthy donors. Generated by immunoSEQ multiplex PCR, the TCRdb table keeps only in-frame clones and is missing some. The sample has 68,000 or so clones, more than 95% seen once. Sequencing was done on a sample of PBMCs. These TCRs come from a man younger than 35 in good health and CMV-seronegative.

The V and J genes are TRBV18 and TRBJ1-1; D remains ambiguous. V was cut by 3 bases and J by 3 bases, with 8 bases left in between. Germline V lookup: CDR1 KGHSH, CDR2 LQKENI. CDR3 length equals 13 residues. In nucleotides, the CDR3 is TGTGCCAGCTCACCGGGCATTGACACTGAAGCTTTCTTT. It specifies CASSPGIDTEAFF. The full variable domain, completed using reference TRBV18 and TRBJ1-1, is NAGVMQNPRHLVRRRGQEARLRCSPMKGHSHVYWYRQLPEEGLKFMVYLQKENIIDESGMPKERFSAEFPKEGPSILRIQQVVRGDSAAYFCASSPGIDTEAFFGQGTRLTVV.

The chain combines TRBV9 with TRBJ1-4; D perhaps matches TRBD1 (6 bases). Trimming removed 0 bases from V and 8 bases from J, with 14 bases in between. CDR3 length: 15 amino acids. CDR1 is SGDLS and CDR2 is YYNGEE in the germline V gene. The CDR3 DNA follows: TGTGCCAGCAGCGTAGGAGGGGGGGCGCGGGAAAAACTGTTTTTT. Its protein is CASSVGGGAREKLFF. Filled out from reference TRBV9 and TRBJ1-4, the complete variable domain reads DSGVTQTPKHLITATGQRVTLRCSPRSGDLSVYWYQQSLDQGLQFLIQYYNGEERAKGNILERFSAQQFPDLHSELNLSSLELGDSALYFCASSVGGGAREKLFFGSGTQLSVL.

The J gene is TRBJ1-1, the V gene TRBV7-6; maybe TRBD1 (6 bases). Trimming removed 5 bases at V and 8 bases at J, with 12 bases between. Germline V gene data show CDR1 as SGHVS and CDR2 as FNYEAQ. This CDR3 has 12 residues. CDR3 region: CASSHPGTEAFF. The CDR3 DNA reads as TGTGCCAGCAGCCATCCCGGGACAGAAGCTTTCTTT. The variable domain in full, completed from reference TRBV7-6 and TRBJ1-1, reads GAGVSQSPRYKVTKRGQDVALRCDPISGHVSLYWYRQALGQGPEFLTYFNYEAQQDKSGLPNDRFSAERPEGSISTLTIQRTEQRDSAMYRCASSHPGTEAFFGQGTRLTVV.

The CDR3 DNA follows: TGCGCCAGCAGCCAAGGACAGGGGGCCACCTACGAGCAGTACTTC. Translation gives CASSQGQGATYEQYF. V is TRBV4-1 and J is TRBJ2-7, with 10 bases matching TRBD1. V lost 1 base, J lost 2 bases, and 2 bases stayed unmatched. Germline CDR1 reads MGHRA; CDR2 reads YSYEKL. This CDR3 spans 15 amino acids.

V usage is TRBV9 and J usage is TRBJ1-5; no definite D call. The V end lost 3 bases, the J end lost 0 bases, and 10 bases lay between the germline ends. The CDR3 has 15 amino acids. Germline-derived CDR1 and CDR2 are SGDLS and YYNGEE. The CDR3 nucleotides read TGTGCCAGCAGCGCCGCAGGTCATAGCAATCAGCCCCAGCATTTT. It specifies CASSAAGHSNQPQHF.

The chain carries TRBV10-3 and TRBJ2-5, with TRBD2 matching 8 bases. V lost 3 bases, J lost 5 bases, and 5 bases stayed unmatched. There are 14 residues in the CDR3. From germline, CDR1 is ENHRY and CDR2 SYGVKD. CDR3 amino acids: CAISDGAGAETQYF. CDR3 DNA: TGTGCCATCAGTGACGGAGCGGGAGCTGAGACCCAGTACTTC.

The chain carries TRBV7-2 and TRBJ2-2; D gene uncertain. CDR1 is SGHTA and CDR2 is FQGNSA in the germline V gene. This CDR3 is built from 12 residues. The ends were cut back, 3 bases at V and 4 bases at J, with 3 bases in the middle. The CDR3 region has the DNA TGTGCCAGCAGCTTGAGCACCGGGGAGCTGTTTTTT. Translating gives CASSLSTGELFF.

This clone was seen once. The V call is TRBV14, the J call TRBJ1-2; weak D call: TRBD1 (6 bases). Germline lookup yields CDR1 SGHDN and CDR2 FVKESK. Trimming pared 0 bases from V and 0 bases from J, leaving 14 bases between. This CDR3 comprises 17 residues. For the CDR3, the DNA is TGTGCCAGCAGCCAAGACCCGTGGGACACCGCTAACTATGGCTACACCTTC. Amino acids: CASSQDPWDTANYGYTF.

V usage is TRBV28 and J usage is TRBJ1-1, with D possibly matching TRBD1 (6 bases). CDR3 size: 15 residues. Trimming stripped 2 bases from V and 5 bases from J, with 15 bases between. Looked up from germline, CDR1 is MDHEN and CDR2 is SYDVKM. The chain's CDR3 is CASSLTQGQGTEAFF. Here the CDR3 DNA reads TGTGCCAGCAGTTTAACACAGGGTCAGGGTACTGAAGCTTTCTTT.

The J gene is TRBJ2-1, the V gene TRBV12-5, with no clear D. This CDR3 has 13 residues. Germline CDR1 is LGHNT and CDR2 is FRNRAP. V shed 5 bases and J shed 3 bases, with 8 bases lying between them. The DNA for the CDR3 is TGTGCTAGTGGTAGCCCTTACTACAATGAGCAGTTCTTC. It translates to CASGSPYYNEQFF.